This TCR beta chain was retrieved from a study of post-analysis software for immune sequencing data. Overall study findings and caveats: Same-batch preparations were strongly co-clustered by F measure. Patients showed TRBV5-6, TRBV5-1 and TRBV20-1 among several TRBV segments more frequent than in controls.

Tagging with unique molecular identifiers was a feature of the TCR beta cDNA libraries. TCRdb re-called the PCR reads with MiXCR, one entry per CDR3 protein. In the table there are fewer than 900,000 distinct CDR3 sequences, roughly 46% of which are singletons. V was trimmed by 4 bases and J by 12 bases, leaving 10 bases between them. Germline V lookup: CDR1 GTSNPN, CDR2 SVGIG (reference sequence). The CDR3 is 11 residues long. This clonotype was recorded many times. Its specificity is unknown. The TCR was taken from a girl aged 10-17 years with multiple sclerosis. Sample: blood. The chain links TRBV30 to TRBJ2-6; D might be TRBD1 (6 bases). CDR3 protein: CAWITGSVLTF. As DNA, the CDR3 is TGTGCCTGGATTACAGGGAGCGTCCTGACTTTC.